This T cell receptor beta chain was found in a study of beta chain features in type 1 diabetes. Study results and limitations: TCRB rearrangement may or may not be influenced by HLA type; here this remained unresolved. Reads derived from cDNA could over-represent cells showing high TCR expression.

The whole isolated RNA underwent reverse transcription, so sequencing captured expressed TCRB transcripts. Data came from immunoSEQ multiplex PCR; TCRdb stores just in-frame clones and leaves some out. The sample holds 150,000 to 180,000 clones, approximately 8.1% seen once. The CDR3 is made up of 14 amino acids. Trimming removed 2 bases from V and 0 bases from J, with 6 bases in between. Germline V lookup: CDR1 SGDLS, CDR2 YYNGEE. CD4+ cells of the naive, central memory, regulatory and stem cell-like memory types were sorted via CD45RO/CCR7/CD25/CD127/CD95/CD27. Each population that was sorted was more than 98% pure. Points on this clone: The target antigen is unknown.

This chain connects TRBV9 to TRBJ1-3, with D unclear. The sample comprised central memory CD4+ T cells from blood. The source of this sequence is a young man in good health. The CDR3 coding sequence is TGTGCCAGCAGCGTCCTTTACTCTGGAAACACCATATATTTT. Encoded protein: CASSVLYSGNTIYF.